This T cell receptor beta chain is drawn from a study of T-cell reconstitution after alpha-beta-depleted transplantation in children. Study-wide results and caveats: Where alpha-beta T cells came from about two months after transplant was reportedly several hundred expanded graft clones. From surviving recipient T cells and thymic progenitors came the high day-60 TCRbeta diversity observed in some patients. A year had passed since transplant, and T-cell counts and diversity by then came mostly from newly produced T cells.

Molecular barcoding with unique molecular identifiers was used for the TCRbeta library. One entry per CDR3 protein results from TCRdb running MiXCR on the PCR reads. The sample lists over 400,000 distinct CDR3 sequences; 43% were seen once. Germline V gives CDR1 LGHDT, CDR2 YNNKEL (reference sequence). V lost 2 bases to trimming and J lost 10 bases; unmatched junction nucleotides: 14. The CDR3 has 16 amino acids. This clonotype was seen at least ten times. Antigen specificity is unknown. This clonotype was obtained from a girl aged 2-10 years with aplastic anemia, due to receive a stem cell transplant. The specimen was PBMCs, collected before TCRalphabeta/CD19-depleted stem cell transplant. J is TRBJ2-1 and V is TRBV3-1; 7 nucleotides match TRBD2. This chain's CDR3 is CASSQSRSVGGREQFF. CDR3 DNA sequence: TGTGCCAGCAGCCAAAGTAGGTCGGTGGGAGGGCGGGAGCAGTTCTTC.